This TCR beta chain was sequenced in a study of blood T cell repertoires in COVID-19. About the study: Acute and convalescent COVID-19 samples came from the United States, Italy and Spain. In each case, the material was cDNA or gDNA derived from T cells, B-cell-depleted T cells, or PBMCs.

Per the study methods: How many nucleated cells were present was estimated from reference gene primer amplification. The protocol was immunoSEQ multiplex PCR, while the TCRdb copy is restricted to in-frame clones and leaves out a portion. The V and J calls and the clone size are those of that table, but D and trimming were determined from the DNA. In the table there are about 73,000 clones, roughly 87% of which are singletons. Trimming took off 3 bases at V and 6 bases at J, with 9 bases between the two ends. This CDR3 is built from 11 residues. CDR1 is DFQATT, CDR2 SNEGSKA, per germline (reference sequence).

The receptor's source is an elderly man with acute or convalescent COVID-19. The chain recombines TRBV20-1 with TRBJ2-7; D unresolved. The sequencing sample was made of peripheral blood. CDR3 coding DNA: TGCAGTGCTAGTCGTCTCGGCGAGCAGTACTTC. Translated: CSASRLGEQYF.